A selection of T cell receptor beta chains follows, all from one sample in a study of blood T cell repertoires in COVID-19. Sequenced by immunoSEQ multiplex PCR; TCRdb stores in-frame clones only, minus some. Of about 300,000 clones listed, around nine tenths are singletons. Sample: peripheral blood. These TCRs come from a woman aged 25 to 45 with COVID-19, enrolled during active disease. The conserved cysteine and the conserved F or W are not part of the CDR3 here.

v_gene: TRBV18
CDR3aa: ASSPYDRGGTEAF

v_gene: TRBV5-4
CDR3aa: ASSLGLGEKLF

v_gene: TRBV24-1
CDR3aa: ATQGQNTEAF

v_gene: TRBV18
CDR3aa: ASSLNGGGQETQY

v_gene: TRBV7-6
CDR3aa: ASSLQEKLF

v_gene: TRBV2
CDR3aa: ASISQGAGELF

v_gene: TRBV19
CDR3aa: ASSIGRGNTIY

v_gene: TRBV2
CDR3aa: ASRMTGKGAF

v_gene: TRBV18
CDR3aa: ASSPWDRELGDGNSPLH

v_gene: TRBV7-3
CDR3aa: ASSLSGVNTEAF

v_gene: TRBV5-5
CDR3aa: ASSSDRGGTEAF

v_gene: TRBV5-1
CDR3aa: ASSPGLAGGLVDTQY

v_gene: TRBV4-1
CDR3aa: ASSQVQATNEKLF

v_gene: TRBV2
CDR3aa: ASSEALSGVGGELF

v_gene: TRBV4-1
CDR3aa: ASSQADSQETQY

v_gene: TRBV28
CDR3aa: ASSSSDRDETQY

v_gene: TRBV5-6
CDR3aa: ASSSGTVLTGELF

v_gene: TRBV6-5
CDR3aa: ASSYGQAGAYEQY

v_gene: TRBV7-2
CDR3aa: ASSLKGQGMNTEAF

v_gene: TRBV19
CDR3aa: ASTPQGNYGYT

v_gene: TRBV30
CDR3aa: AWSPGQNQPQH

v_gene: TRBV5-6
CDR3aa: ASSLGTGEAGELF

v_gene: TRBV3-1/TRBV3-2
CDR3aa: ASSRGLTNTGELF

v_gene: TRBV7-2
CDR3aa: ASSLDGGVNNEQF

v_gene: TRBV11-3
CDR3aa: ASSLRSSTDTQY

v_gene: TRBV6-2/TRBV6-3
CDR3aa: ASSHPGPTEAF